This T cell receptor (beta chain) was documented in a study of T cell changes during pregnancy in multiple sclerosis. Data came from immunoSEQ multiplex PCR; TCRdb stores just in-frame clones and leaves some out. This table has 40,000 to 45,000 clones, roughly nine tenths appearing once. This TCR was recovered from a female donor with multiple sclerosis, enrolled in a pregnancy study. The material sequenced was CD4+ T cells from peripheral blood mononuclear cells, taken in the first trimester of pregnancy.

The CDR3: CASSEDRGRVYTEAFF. Written as DNA, the CDR3 is TGTGCCAGCAGTGAAGACAGGGGGCGGGTGTACACTGAAGCTTTCTTT. V and J are TRBV6-1 and TRBJ1-1; 9 bases agree with TRBD1. The CDR3 spans 16 residues. CDR1 MNHNS and CDR2 SASEGT come from the germline V gene. The trim removed 1 base at V and 3 bases at J, leaving 6 bases unmatched.